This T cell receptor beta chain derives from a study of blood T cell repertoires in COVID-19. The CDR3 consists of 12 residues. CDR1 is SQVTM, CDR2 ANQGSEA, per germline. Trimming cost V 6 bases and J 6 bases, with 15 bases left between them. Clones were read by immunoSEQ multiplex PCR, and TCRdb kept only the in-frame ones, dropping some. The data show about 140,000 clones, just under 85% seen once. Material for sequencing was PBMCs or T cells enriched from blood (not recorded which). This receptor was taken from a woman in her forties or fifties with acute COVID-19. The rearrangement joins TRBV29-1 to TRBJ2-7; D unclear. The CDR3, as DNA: TGCAGCGTCTTACCGCCACATGCCGAGCAGTACTTC. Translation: CSVLPPHAEQYF.